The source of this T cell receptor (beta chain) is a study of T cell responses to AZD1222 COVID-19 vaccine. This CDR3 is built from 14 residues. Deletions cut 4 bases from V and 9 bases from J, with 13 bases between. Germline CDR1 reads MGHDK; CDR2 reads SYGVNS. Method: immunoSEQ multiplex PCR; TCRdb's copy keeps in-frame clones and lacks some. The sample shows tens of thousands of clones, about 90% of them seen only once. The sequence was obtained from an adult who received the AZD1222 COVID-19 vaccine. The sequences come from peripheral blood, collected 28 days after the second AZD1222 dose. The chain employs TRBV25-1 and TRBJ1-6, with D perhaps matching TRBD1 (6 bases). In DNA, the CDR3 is TGTGCCAGCAGTGTAACAGGGATGGGTTCACCCCTCCACTTT. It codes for CASSVTGMGSPLHF.